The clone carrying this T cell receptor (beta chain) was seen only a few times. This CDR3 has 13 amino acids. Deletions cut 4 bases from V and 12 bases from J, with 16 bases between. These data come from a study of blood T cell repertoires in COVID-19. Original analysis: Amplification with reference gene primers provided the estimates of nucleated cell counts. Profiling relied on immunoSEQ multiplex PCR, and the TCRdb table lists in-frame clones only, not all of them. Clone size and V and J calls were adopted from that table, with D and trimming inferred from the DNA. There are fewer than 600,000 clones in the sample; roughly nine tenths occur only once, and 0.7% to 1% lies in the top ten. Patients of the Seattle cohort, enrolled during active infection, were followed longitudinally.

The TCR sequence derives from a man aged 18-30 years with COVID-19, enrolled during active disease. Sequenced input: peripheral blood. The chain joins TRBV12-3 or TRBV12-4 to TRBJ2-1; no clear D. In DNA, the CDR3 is TGTGCCAGCAGTTATTTATTGTCTATGTGGCAGTTCTTC. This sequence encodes CASSYLLSMWQFF.